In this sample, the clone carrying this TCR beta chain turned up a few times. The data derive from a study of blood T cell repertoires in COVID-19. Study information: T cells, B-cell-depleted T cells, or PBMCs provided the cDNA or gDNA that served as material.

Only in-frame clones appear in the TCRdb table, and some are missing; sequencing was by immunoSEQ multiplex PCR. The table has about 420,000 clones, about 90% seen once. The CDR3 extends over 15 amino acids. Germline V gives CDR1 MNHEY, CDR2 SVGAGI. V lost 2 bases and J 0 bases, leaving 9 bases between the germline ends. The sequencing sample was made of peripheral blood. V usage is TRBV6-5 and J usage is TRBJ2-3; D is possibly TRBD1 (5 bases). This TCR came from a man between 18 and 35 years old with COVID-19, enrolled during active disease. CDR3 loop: CASSYDHRSTDTQYF. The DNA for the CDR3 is TGTGCCAGCAGTTACGATCACAGGAGCACAGATACGCAGTATTTT.